These T cell receptor beta chains were read from a single sample in a study of T cell clonotyping in hematopoietic cell transplantation. Using immunoSEQ multiplex PCR, the repertoire was profiled, and TCRdb retains in-frame clones only, with some absent. The sample has over 5,000 clones, roughly 84% seen once; the top ten hold under 4.5%. The input for sequencing was peripheral blood mononuclear cells, taken before stem cell transplant. Every receptor here comes from a man aged 60-69 years with acute myeloid leukemia. Some clones in this sample may be carry-over from other donors' samples. CDR3s include the opening cysteine and the closing phenylalanine or tryptophan. A D gene is named only where the DNA matches it firmly. Clone size, where shown, is once, few, many, or a class for clones that have expanded.

abundance	d_gene	v_gene	j_gene	CDR3nt	CDR3aa
NA	NA	TRBV10-3	TRBJ1-1	TGTGCCATCAGAAGTCTGTGGGACAATAACACTGAAGCTTTCTTT	CAIRSLWDNNTEAFF
NA	NA	TRBV7-5	TRBJ1-4	TGTGCCAGAAGCTTAGTACCCCCCGACAGTGCAACTAATGAAAAACTGTTTTTT	CARSLVPPDSATNEKLFF
once	TRBD2	TRBV7-2	TRBJ2-2	TGTGCCAGCAGCCTAGCGGGAGTAGTCACCGGGGAGCTGTTTTTT	CASSLAGVVTGELFF
few	NA	TRBV10-1	TRBJ1-2	TGCGCCAGCAGTGAGTCGACCGGGGCGTTC	CASSESTGAF
NA	NA	TRBV7-3	TRBJ2-1	TGTGCCAGCAGCCCCCGTGGGGGGCTCCCCTCGAATGAGCAGTTCTTC	CASSPRGGLPSNEQFF
NA	NA	TRBV6-5	TRBJ1-2	TGTGCCAGCAGGCGGACAGCTCAACATAACTATGGCTACACCTTC	CASRRTAQHNYGYTF
NA	TRBD2	TRBV6-1	TRBJ2-5	TGTGCCAGCAGAGAGCGGGGTCAAGAGACCCAGTACTTC	CASRERGQETQYF
NA	NA	TRBV13	TRBJ2-7	TGTGCCAGCAGCCCGGGATTGAGCTCCTACGAGCAGTACTTC	CASSPGLSSYEQYF
NA	TRBD1	TRBV9	TRBJ1-2	TGTGCCAGCAGCGGACAGGGGGTCTCAGATGGCTACACCTTC	CASSGQGVSDGYTF
NA	NA	TRBV19	TRBJ2-3	TGTGCCAGCAGAGGGTACAGACCCACAGATACGCAGTATTTT	CASRGYRPTDTQYF
NA	NA	TRBV6-5	TRBJ2-3	TGTGCCAGCAGTTACTCGAGTCCAGATACGCAGTATTTT	CASSYSSPDTQYF
NA	TRBD1	TRBV29-1	TRBJ2-7	TGCAGCGTCGAGGACAGGGTGACCTACGAGCAGTACTTC	CSVEDRVTYEQYF
NA	NA	TRBV5-1	TRBJ2-3	TGCGCCAGCAGCTTGGACCCTAGCACAGATACGCAGTATTTT	CASSLDPSTDTQYF
NA	NA	TRBV10-1	TRBJ2-7	TGCGCCAGCAGTGACGAACTAGCTCCGTCCTACGAGCAGTACTTC	CASSDELAPSYEQYF
NA	NA	TRBV5-1	TRBJ2-6	TGCGCCAGCAGCCCGACTGACTCTGGGGCCAACGTCCTGACTTTC	CASSPTDSGANVLTF
NA	TRBD2	TRBV7-8	TRBJ2-2	TGTGCCAGCAGCATGGGACTAGCGGGGTGGGGGAGTGGCGGGGAGCTGTTTTTT	CASSMGLAGWGSGGELFF
NA	NA	TRBV15	TRBJ1-1	TGTGCCACCAGCCCGCTAGGATCAACTGAAGCTTTCTTT	CATSPLGSTEAFF
NA	TRBD1	TRBV5-1	TRBJ2-5	TGCGCCAGCAGCTCCGGGACAGGGGGTAGAGAGACCCAGTACTTC	CASSSGTGGRETQYF
few	TRBD1	TRBV7-2	TRBJ1-2	TGTGCCAGCAGCCGAAGTCCCGGGACAGGGAACTATGGCTACACCTTC	CASSRSPGTGNYGYTF
NA	NA	TRBV10-3	TRBJ2-3	TGTGCCATCAGTGTGGCAGGGAGCACAGATACGCAGTATTTT	CAISVAGSTDTQYF
once	NA	TRBV6-6	TRBJ1-5	TGTGCCAGCAGTCAGACAGAACACCAGCCCCAGCATTTT	CASSQTEHQPQHF
NA	TRBD1	TRBV7-2	TRBJ2-5	TGTGCCAGCAGCTACAGGGGGCGGGAGACCCAGTACTTC	CASSYRGRETQYF
NA	TRBD1	TRBV6-5	TRBJ1-2	TGTGCCAGCAGTTACTCGGGACAGGGGAACTATGGCTACACCTTC	CASSYSGQGNYGYTF
NA	NA	TRBV25-1	TRBJ1-2	TGTGCCAGCACAGGGTTAGCAGGTGATGGCTACACCTTC	CASTGLAGDGYTF
NA	TRBD2	TRBV9	TRBJ2-3	TGTGCCAGCAGCGCCACTAGCGGGAGCACAGATACGCAGTATTTT	CASSATSGSTDTQYF
NA	TRBD2	TRBV7-9	TRBJ2-1	TGTGCCAGCAGCCCCAGGACCGGGACTAGCGGGAGACTAAATGAGCAGTTCTTC	CASSPRTGTSGRLNEQFF
NA	NA	TRBV14	TRBJ2-7	TGTGCCAGCAGCCAAGTTGGGGGGTTGGGAGTAATCTACGAGCAGTACTTC	CASSQVGGLGVIYEQYF
few	TRBD1	TRBV19	TRBJ1-1	TGTGCCAGTAGTGCCGGGACAGGGGGCCCTGAAGCTTTCTTT	CASSAGTGGPEAFF
NA	NA	TRBV7-2	TRBJ2-3	TGTGCCAGCAGCTTAGCGGGGGGGCCCACAGATACGCAGTATTTT	CASSLAGGPTDTQYF
NA	TRBD1	TRBV7-7	TRBJ1-1	TGTGCTAGCAGCTCATACCAGGGGGCTGAAGCTTTCTTT	CASSSYQGAEAFF
once	TRBD1	TRBV18	TRBJ2-2	TGTGCCAGCTCACCTAGGGACAGCCCTACCGGGGAGCTGTTTTTT	CASSPRDSPTGELFF